One sample yielded the 9 T cell receptor beta chains listed below, sequenced in a study of blood T cell repertoires in COVID-19. Clones were sequenced by immunoSEQ multiplex PCR, and TCRdb holds only the in-frame ones, with some missing. This sample has some 170,000 clones, with about 85% found just once. Sequencing was carried out using peripheral blood. These receptors originate from an older woman with acute or convalescent COVID-19.

The gene calls are TRBV19 and TRBJ1-2, with a possible D match to TRBD1 (5 bases). Trimming left V 10 bases short and J 4 bases short, with 13 bases between. The CDR3 sequence is 12 residues long. Germline lookup yields CDR1 LNHDA and CDR2 SQIVND (reference sequence). The CDR3 DNA sequence: TGTGCCATCTGGGGGGGTAGCTATGGCTACACCTTC. Residues: CAIWGGSYGYTF.

The chain has TRBV3-1 (or the pseudogene TRBV3-2) and TRBJ2-7, with 11 bases identical to TRBD2. Trimming cost V 4 bases and J 3 bases; bases outside gene matches: 5. The CDR3 sequence is 15 residues long. Germline CDR1 and CDR2: LGHDT and YNNKEL (reference sequence). DNA of the CDR3: TGTGCCAGCAGCCGAACTAGCGGGGGCCGCTACGAGCAGTACGTC. Its translation: CASSRTSGGRYEQYV.

The gene calls are TRBV13 and TRBJ2-1, with TRBD1 matching 8 bases. V lost 5 bases to trimming and J lost 0 bases; unmatched junction nucleotides: 9. The CDR3 is 17 amino acids. Per germline, CDR1 PRHDT and CDR2 FYEKMQ (reference sequence). The CDR3 region is CASSSQTGVSSYNEQFF. DNA for the CDR3: TGTGCCAGCAGCAGCCAGACAGGGGTATCCTCCTACAATGAGCAGTTCTTC.

The CDR3 coding sequence is TGTGCCAGCAGCCCCAGGGATGGGGGGAAAGCTTTCTTT. This translates into CASSPRDGGKAFF. The V call is TRBV3-1 (or the pseudogene TRBV3-2), the J call TRBJ1-1; TRBD1 is a possible D gene (5 bases). This CDR3 has 13 residues. CDR1 and CDR2 (germline): LGHDT, YNNKEL (reference sequence). Trimming pared 4 bases from V and 9 bases from J, leaving 15 bases between.

The rearrangement uses TRBV21-1 and TRBJ2-4; TRBD1, the table's D call, lacks a check against the DNA. TRBV21-1 is a documented pseudogene. The CDR3 has 20 amino acids. The CDR3 DNA reads TGTGCCAGCAGCAAAGGCCGACACGCTTTACCCATTCTAGCCAAAAACATTCAGTACTTC. It translates to CASSKGRHALPILAKNIQYF.

V and J are TRBV19 and TRBJ1-2; 8 nucleotides match TRBD1. Germline lookup yields CDR1 LNHDA and CDR2 SQIVND (reference sequence). With 5 bases clipped from V and 8 bases from J, the junction kept 13 bases outside the gene matches. CDR3 length equals 15 residues. CDR3 in DNA: TGTGCCAGTAGTCCGTCCTCTGGACAGGGTAACGGCTACACCTTC. It codes for CASSPSSGQGNGYTF.

A single count supports this clone. The V call is TRBV5-5, the J call TRBJ1-5, with no clear D. V was trimmed by 0 bases and J by 3 bases, leaving 7 bases between them. CDR1 SGHKS and CDR2 YYEKEE come from the germline V gene (reference sequence). The CDR3 length is 14 residues. This CDR3 reads CASSLEQPNQPQHF. CDR3 bases: TGTGCCAGCAGCTTGGAACAGCCCAATCAGCCCCAGCATTTT.

This chain joins TRBV11-3 and TRBJ1-1; D possibly corresponds to TRBD1 (5 bases). This CDR3 is built from 15 residues. V lost 5 bases, J lost 3 bases, and 16 bases lay in between. Germline CDR1 SGHNT, CDR2 YENEEA. The CDR3 reads CASSRGEGLDTEAFF. The CDR3 DNA reads TGTGCCAGCAGCCGGGGGGAGGGCCTAGACACTGAAGCTTTCTTT.

This clone was seen once. Other nucleotide sequences from this sample produce the same CDR3. The V gene is TRBV6-5, the J gene TRBJ2-2; weak D call: TRBD2 (5 bases). The germline gives CDR1 MNHEY, CDR2 SVGAGI. The CDR3 is 14 amino acids. The germline V and J ends were trimmed by 5 bases and 0 bases, with 7 bases remaining between them. This CDR3 is CASSSGANTGELFF. CDR3 bases: TGTGCCAGCAGTAGCGGCGCGAACACCGGGGAGCTGTTTTTT.